Sequencing of this T cell receptor (beta chain) was carried out in a study of molecular identifiers for immune sequencing clone quantification (dated by TCRdb to 2016 to 2018). Regarding the study in general: For a replicate experiment, the RNA from either 20,000 or 100,000 naive CD8 T cells was divided into five aliquots, and four of those aliquots went on to sequencing. This methods study benchmarked molecular-identifier clustering-based TCR repertoire sequencing (MIDCIRS) and TCR RNA copy counting, using CD8 T cells to do so.

Comment on this clonotype: Its cognate antigen has yet to be identified. The conserved phenylalanine or tryptophan is not found at the CDR3 terminus, so this likely reflects a read error.

Libraries of naive CD8 T cells were built from anywhere between about 17,000 and 1,000,000 sorted cells, with 10%, 30% or 50% of the purified RNA used. Naive CD8 T cells, defined as CD8+CD4-CCR7+CD45RA+, were FACS-sorted into RLT Plus buffer on a BD FACSAria II. To test detection sensitivity, Jurkat RNA equivalent to roughly eleven TCR copies was spiked into samples of roughly 18,000-1,000,000 naive CD8 T cells. Enrichment of CD8 T cells was done with RosetteSep CD8+ T Cell Enrichment Cocktail plus Ficoll-Paque, and ACK red cell lysis came afterward. Receptor libraries were prepared by PCR. The data were produced on a NextSeq 500. Bulk TCR libraries were generated as previously described, with the TCR primers listed in Table S5 used. The Qiagen AllPrep DNA/RNA kit was used to purify total RNA. Before analysis, reads from multiple sequencing runs of the same library were pooled. The study's own analysis went as follows. Only reads with exact TCR constant sequence were kept, trimmed to 150 nt, and grouped by their 12-nt molecular barcodes. Within each barcode group, reads were sub-clustered at a 15% Levenshtein threshold, and quality-weighted consensus sequences were built per RNA molecule. Non-functional sequences were excluded, and lower-count sequences lying one edit away from another sequence were also excluded. Based on a fit of two negative binomial distributions, barcode sub-clusters having less than 20% of the maximum read count were discarded. In-frame beta chains were kept once TCRdb had trimmed the public reads at Q25 with fastp and called clones with MiXCR. Rows merge per CDR3 protein into single entries with the most common DNA and genes. For this entry, the V and J calls and clone size follow TCRdb and not the study's own pipeline. The sample includes around 320,000 distinct CDR3 sequences, with 24% observed a single time. Jointly, the top ten make up around 0.76% of the sample.

Results and caveats for the whole study, not just this receptor: In CMV-specific effector cells, clones with more than 20 RNA copies contained over 99% of molecules, whereas in naive cells such clones contained under 1% of molecules. The naive libraries included spiked-in Jurkat TCR RNA (fewer than eleven copies' worth), and this RNA is not part of the donor repertoire. When barcode sub-clustering was left out, chimeric consensus sequences inflated TCR diversity, with chimeras reaching as high as 47%. A single cell's worth of spiked-in Jurkat TCR RNA was reported detectable even among some 920,000 naive CD8 T cells. About three recovered TCR RNA copies per cell were obtained by modeling, versus roughly 10 by digital PCR, implying a capture efficiency of about 30%. Highly expanded clone sizes could be underestimated if identical TCR molecules share a barcode.

CDR1 and CDR2, looked up from the germline V gene (reference sequence), are SEHNR and FQNEAQ. The CDR3 length equals 15 residues, ends included. The only DNA kept is the CDR3, 45 bases in frame from the first base. V loses 1 base of germline sequence and J loses 3 bases, and the interval between the two ends is 12 bases. The sequence is built from TRBV7-9 and TRBJ1-1; D gene: possibly TRBD1, on 5 matching bases. Sequencing was carried out using naive CD8+ T cells from blood, with Jurkat cell RNA spiked in. What the cell subset or site label conveys for this sample: FACS-sorted CD8+CD4-CCR7+CD45RA+ naive T cells. This TCR was sampled from a human donor in good health. Some libraries in this study had Jurkat cell RNA spiked in. The CDR3 amino acid sequence is: CASSLEIGGDTEAFL. The nucleotides are TGTGCCAGCAGCTTAGAAATTGGAGGGGACACTGAAGCTTTCCTT.